Below, one T cell receptor (beta chain) is given with its context. This specimen comes from a study of blood T cell repertoires in COVID-19. The method was immunoSEQ multiplex PCR; TCRdb's version includes in-frame clones alone and lacks a portion of them. The sample consists of about 94,000 clones, approximately 80% of them appearing once. This sequence was found in a human donor in a cohort sampled during active COVID-19. Input material: peripheral blood.

The chain's CDR3 is CASSRTRNGYNEQFF. The CDR3 nucleotides read TGTGCCAGCAGCAGGACTAGAAATGGATACAATGAGCAGTTCTTC. This chain connects TRBV28 to TRBJ2-1, with TRBD2 matching over 7 bases. CDR1 and CDR2 (germline): MDHEN, SYDVKM. The J segment lost 4 bases and the V segment lost 6 bases, leaving 9 bases of the junction unmatched. The CDR3 is made up of 15 amino acids.